The rows below give T cell receptor beta chains drawn from one sample of a study of CD8 T cells in ankylosing spondylitis. Using its own MiXCR run on the 5' RACE reads, TCRdb lists one record per CDR3 protein. The sample yields about 200,000 distinct CDR3 sequences, roughly 13% seen once. Sequenced sample: blood, either unsorted or a sorted T cell fraction (not recorded which). The receptors come from a male donor with ankylosing spondylitis or in good health (not recorded which). Each CDR3 is given with its conserved first and last residue. Each record gives: J gene, V gene, clone size, D gene, CDR3 DNA, CDR3 protein. D genes are given only for firm matches. Size tells how often a clone was seen (once, few, many) or the class of an expanded clone, and some rows leave it out.

j_gene: TRBJ1-2; v_gene: TRBV27; abundance: -; d_gene: -; CDR3nt: TGTGCCAGCAGCCCTTGGACAAACTATGGCTACACCTTC; CDR3aa: CASSPWTNYGYTF
j_gene: TRBJ2-5; v_gene: TRBV7-9; abundance: many; d_gene: -; CDR3nt: TGTGCCAGCAGCTTAGCAGGCGGGGCTGAGGAGACCCAGTACTTC; CDR3aa: CASSLAGGAEETQYF
j_gene: TRBJ2-7; v_gene: TRBV27; abundance: many; d_gene: TRBD1; CDR3nt: TGTGCCAGCAGTTCCGGGACAGGTTACGAGCAGTACTTC; CDR3aa: CASSSGTGYEQYF
j_gene: TRBJ1-1; v_gene: TRBV5-1; abundance: many; d_gene: TRBD1; CDR3nt: TGCGCCAGCAGCCGGAACCTAAACAGGGGAATGAACACTGAAGCTTTCTTT; CDR3aa: CASSRNLNRGMNTEAFF
j_gene: TRBJ2-7; v_gene: TRBV5-1; abundance: many; d_gene: -; CDR3nt: TGCGCCAGCAGTGAGGCAGGGATATCCTACGAGCAGTACTTC; CDR3aa: CASSEAGISYEQYF
j_gene: TRBJ2-7; v_gene: TRBV4-1; abundance: many; d_gene: -; CDR3nt: TGCGCCAGCAGCCAAGAGGAGGGAGATCCGTGGGAGCAGTACTTC; CDR3aa: CASSQEEGDPWEQYF
j_gene: TRBJ1-3; v_gene: TRBV7-2; abundance: many; d_gene: -; CDR3nt: TGTGCCAGCAGCCTAATGCCGGGACACACGTCTGGAAACACCATATATTTT; CDR3aa: CASSLMPGHTSGNTIYF
j_gene: TRBJ2-1; v_gene: TRBV7-9; abundance: few; d_gene: -; CDR3nt: TGTGCCAGCAGCTCCTCAGCAGACCACCTATACAATGAGCAGTTCTTC; CDR3aa: CASSSSADHLYNEQFF
j_gene: TRBJ2-7; v_gene: TRBV11-2; abundance: many; d_gene: TRBD2; CDR3nt: TGTGCCAGCAGCCTAGCGGGAGCGCCCTACGAGCAGTACTTC; CDR3aa: CASSLAGAPYEQYF
j_gene: TRBJ2-5; v_gene: TRBV5-1; abundance: -; d_gene: TRBD2; CDR3nt: TGCGCCAGCAGCTTGGGTCTAGCGGGGGCGACGCTACAAGAGACCCAGTACTTC; CDR3aa: CASSLGLAGATLQETQYF
j_gene: TRBJ1-4; v_gene: TRBV15; abundance: few; d_gene: TRBD1; CDR3nt: TGTGCCACCAGCCCAACCGAGGGGGGACAGTCGAATGAAAAACTGTTTTTT; CDR3aa: CATSPTEGGQSNEKLFF
j_gene: TRBJ2-2; v_gene: TRBV5-1; abundance: -; d_gene: TRBD2; CDR3nt: TGCGCCAGCAGCTTGGCCCTAGCGGGGGGTTATATCGCGAACACCGGGGAGCTGTTTTTT; CDR3aa: CASSLALAGGYIANTGELFF
j_gene: TRBJ2-7; v_gene: TRBV20-1; abundance: -; d_gene: TRBD1; CDR3nt: TGCAGTGGTTCAGGACAGGGGGCCTACGAGCAGTACTTC; CDR3aa: CSGSGQGAYEQYF
j_gene: TRBJ2-7; v_gene: TRBV30; abundance: -; d_gene: TRBD1; CDR3nt: TGTGCCTGGAGTGCCGGGACAGGGAGGTACGAGCAGTACTTC; CDR3aa: CAWSAGTGRYEQYF
j_gene: TRBJ1-5; v_gene: TRBV2; abundance: -; d_gene: -; CDR3nt: TGTGCCAGCGGTCAGGAATATAGCAATCAGCCCCAGCATTTT; CDR3aa: CASGQEYSNQPQHF